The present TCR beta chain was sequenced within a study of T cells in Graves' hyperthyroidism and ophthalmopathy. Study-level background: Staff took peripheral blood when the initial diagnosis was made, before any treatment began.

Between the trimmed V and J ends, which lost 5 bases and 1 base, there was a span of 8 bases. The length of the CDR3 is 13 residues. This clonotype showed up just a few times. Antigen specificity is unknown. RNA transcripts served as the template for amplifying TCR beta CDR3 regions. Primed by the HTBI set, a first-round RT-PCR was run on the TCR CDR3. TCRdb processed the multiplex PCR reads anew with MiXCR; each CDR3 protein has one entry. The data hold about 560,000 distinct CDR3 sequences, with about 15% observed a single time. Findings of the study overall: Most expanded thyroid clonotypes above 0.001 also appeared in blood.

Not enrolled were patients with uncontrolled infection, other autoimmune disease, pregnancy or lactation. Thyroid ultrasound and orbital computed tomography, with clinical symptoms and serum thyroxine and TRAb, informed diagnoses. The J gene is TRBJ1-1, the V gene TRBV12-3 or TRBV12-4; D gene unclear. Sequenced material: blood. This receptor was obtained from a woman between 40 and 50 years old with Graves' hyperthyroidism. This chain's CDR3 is CASSREENTEAFF. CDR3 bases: TGTGCCAGCAGTAGAGAGGAGAACACTGAAGCTTTCTTT.